Following are 20 T cell receptor beta chains from one sample sequenced in a study of cytomegalovirus exposure and HLA in healthy donors. The PCR used 60 Vbeta and 13 Jbeta primers. Repertoires were generated with immunoSEQ multiplex PCR, while TCRdb's copy carries only in-frame clones and drops some. This table has some 98,000 clones, roughly 82% appearing once. Sequenced: PBMCs. The receptors come from a human donor in good health.

The CDR3 DNA reads TGTGCCATCAGTGAGGAGAACCCCCTAATGTTTGCGCAGTATTTT. Translated, it gives CAISEENPLMFAQYF. J is TRBJ2-3 and V is TRBV10-3; unclear D gene. Germline values: CDR1 ENHRY, CDR2 SYGVKD. The CDR3 runs to 15 residues. Trimming removed 2 bases at V and 10 bases at J, with 19 bases between.

The chain has TRBV27 and TRBJ1-1; a possible D gene is TRBD1 (5 bases). Trimming stripped 3 bases from V and 5 bases from J, with 13 bases between. CDR1 is MNHEY, CDR2 SMNVEV, per germline (reference sequence). This CDR3 contains 14 residues. The CDR3 spells CASSFRGGGTEAFF. The CDR3 DNA is TGTGCCAGCAGTTTTCGGGGGGGTGGGACTGAAGCTTTCTTT.

The V call is TRBV7-2, the J call TRBJ1-5, with D possibly being TRBD1 (5 bases). This CDR3 spans 15 amino acids. The germline CDR1 and CDR2 sequences are SGHTA and FQGNSA. Trimming removed 1 base at V and 2 bases at J, with 9 bases between. CDR3 nucleotides: TGTGCCAGCAGCTTAGACGGAGGGGGCAATCAGCCCCAGCATTTT. Amino acid sequence: CASSLDGGGNQPQHF. The whole variable domain, filled in from reference TRBV7-2 and TRBJ1-5, reads GAGVSQSPSNKVTEKGKDVELRCDPISGHTALYWYRQSLGQGLEFLIYFQGNSAPDKSGLPSDRFSAERTGGSVSTLTIQRTQQEDSAVYLCASSLDGGGNQPQHFGDGTRLSIL.

The chain has TRBV18 and TRBJ1-5; weak D call: TRBD1 (5 bases). In germline, CDR1 is KGHSH, CDR2 LQKENI. Trimming took 0 bases from V and 5 from J, leaving 11 bases between them. The CDR3 has 15 amino acids. CDR3 sequence reads: CASSPPQGRDQPQHF. CDR3 sequence (DNA): TGTGCCAGCTCACCACCGCAGGGCCGAGATCAGCCCCAGCATTTT.

This rearrangement joins TRBV7-7 to TRBJ1-3; a possible D gene is TRBD1 (6 bases). Trimming cost V 6 bases and J 0 bases, with 18 bases left between them. CDR3 size: 17 residues. Germline CDR1 is SSHAT and CDR2 is FNYEAQ (reference sequence). CDR3 protein: CASRDPRDTHSGNTIYF. CDR3 nucleotide sequence: TGTGCCAGCAGAGACCCTAGGGACACGCACTCTGGAAACACCATATATTTT. The complete variable domain, with remaining parts taken from reference TRBV7-7 and TRBJ1-3, reads GAGVSQSPRYKVTKRGQDVTLRCDPISSHATLYWYQQALGQGPEFLTYFNYEAQPDKSGLPSDRFSAERPEGSISTLTIQRTEQRDSAMYRCASRDPRDTHSGNTIYFGEGSWLTVV.

CDR3 sequence reads: CASSPRAGERNEQYF. The CDR3 DNA sequence: TGTGCCAGTAGTCCCCGAGCGGGAGAAAGGAACGAGCAGTACTTC. The rearrangement uses TRBV19 and TRBJ2-5; 8 bases are a match to TRBD2. The closer fit of TRBJ2-7 to the DNA end suggests the J call may be wrong. The CDR3 has 15 amino acids. Germline CDR1 reads LNHDA; CDR2 reads SQIVND (reference sequence).

This sequence joins TRBV7-9 and TRBJ2-1, with 8 bases matching TRBD1. CDR1 and CDR2 (germline): SEHNR, FQNEAQ (reference sequence). The CDR3 runs to 15 residues. J was trimmed by 1 base and V by 5 bases; bases with no gene match: 4. As DNA, the CDR3 is TGTGCCAGCAGCCACCGACAGGGGTCCTACAATGAGCAGTTCTTC. Its translation is CASSHRQGSYNEQFF.

The chain joins TRBV25-1 to TRBJ2-7, with D possibly TRBD1 on 6 matching bases. This CDR3 contains 14 residues. V was shortened by 3 bases and J by 0 bases, with 9 bases between the two germline ends. Germline assignment: CDR1 MGHDK and CDR2 SYGVNS. DNA for the CDR3: TGTGCCAGCAGTGAGGGCAGGGGCTCCTACGAGCAGTACTTC. It codes for CASSEGRGSYEQYF.

The CDR3 DNA reads as TGTGCCAGCAGCCGGGGACTACCTAGCACAGATACGCAGTATTTT. Translating it yields CASSRGLPSTDTQYF. This chain links TRBV5-5 with TRBJ2-3; 7 bases match TRBD2. From germline, CDR1 is SGHKS and CDR2 YYEKEE (reference sequence). V shed 4 bases, J shed 0 bases, and the junction held 5 bases outside the gene matches. The CDR3 loop spans 15 amino acids.

This clone appeared a few times. This sequence joins TRBV11-2 and TRBJ1-1; D ambiguous. V was cut by 5 bases and J by 6 bases, with 10 bases left in between. This CDR3 region has 12 residues. Germline CDR1 is SGHAT and CDR2 is FQNNGV. In DNA, the CDR3 is TGTGCCAGCAGCCACGACACGGCTGAAGCTTTCTTT. It yields the protein CASSHDTAEAFF.

This chain uses TRBV6-5 with TRBJ2-7; 10 bases align to TRBD2. After removal of 6 bases from V and 1 base from J, the junction contained 6 bases not matched to a gene. CDR3 length: 15 amino acids. Germline V gives CDR1 MNHEY, CDR2 SVGAGI. The CDR3 nucleotides read TGTGCCAGCAGGCAGGTAGCGGGAGGATCCTACGAGCAGTACTTC. It specifies CASRQVAGGSYEQYF.

The V and J genes are TRBV12-5 and TRBJ1-5, with 8 bases matching TRBD1. The CDR3 totals 13 residues. Trimming cost V 4 bases and J 4 bases; bases outside gene matches: 0. Germline values: CDR1 LGHNT, CDR2 FRNRAP. Here the CDR3 reads CASGWTGNQPQHF. In nucleotides, the CDR3 is TGTGCTAGTGGTTGGACAGGGAATCAGCCCCAGCATTTT.

The rearrangement links TRBV19 to TRBJ1-2, with D maybe TRBD1 (5 bases). This CDR3 has 12 amino acids. V lost 7 bases to trimming and J lost 8 bases, with 14 bases between them. Germline values: CDR1 LNHDA, CDR2 SQIVND (reference sequence). The CDR3 sequence: CASTGRVEGYTF. The CDR3 DNA follows: TGTGCCAGTACCGGCAGGGTCGAAGGCTACACCTTC.

This rearrangement joins TRBV18 to TRBJ1-1; TRBD1 aligns across 7 bases. CDR1 and CDR2 from the germline V gene are KGHSH and LQKENI. There are 15 residues in the CDR3. Germline trimming cut 6 bases from V and 5 bases from J; bases unmatched to any gene: 12. CDR3 in DNA: TGTGCCAGCTCCCTCAAAGACAGGGTGGGAACTGAAGCTTTCTTT. This sequence encodes CASSLKDRVGTEAFF.

The rearrangement links TRBV5-1 to TRBJ1-1, with 7 bases aligning to TRBD1. The trim removed 5 bases at V and 7 bases at J, leaving 8 bases unmatched. Germline CDR1 SGHRS, CDR2 YFSETQ. This CDR3 comprises 13 residues. The CDR3 loop reads CASSLTGPSEAFF. In DNA, the CDR3 is TGCGCCAGCAGTCTGACAGGGCCGAGTGAAGCTTTCTTT. Supplemented by reference TRBV5-1 and TRBJ1-1, the full variable domain reads KAGVTQTPRYLIKTRGQQVTLSCSPISGHRSVSWYQQTPGQGLQFLFEYFSETQRNKGNFPGRFSGRQFSNSRSEMNVSTLELGDSALYLCASSLTGPSEAFFGQGTRLTVV.

CDR3 region: CASRMTSDSYEQYF. CDR3 sequence (DNA): TGTGCCAGCAGAATGACTAGCGACTCCTACGAGCAGTACTTC. This chain joins TRBV6-6 and TRBJ2-7; 8 bases line up with TRBD2. V gave up 6 bases and J gave up 0 bases; unmatched junction bases: 4. CDR1 is MNHNY, CDR2 SVGAGI, per germline (reference sequence). The CDR3 consists of 14 residues.

The rearrangement joins TRBV11-2 to TRBJ2-7; TRBD1 matches 9 bases. Trimming took 5 bases from V and 4 from J; bases not matched to a gene: 3. Germline V gene sequence: CDR1 SGHAT, CDR2 FQNNGV. The CDR3 totals 13 residues. The CDR3 is CASSRDRDYEQYF. DNA for the CDR3: TGTGCCAGCAGCCGGGACAGGGATTACGAGCAGTACTTC. The variable domain in full, completed from reference TRBV11-2 and TRBJ2-7, reads EAGVAQSPRYKIIEKRQSVAFWCNPISGHATLYWYQQILGQGPKLLIQFQNNGVVDDSQLPKDRFSAERLKGVDSTLKIQPAKLEDSAVYLCASSRDRDYEQYFGPGTRLTVT.

V is TRBV11-2 and J is TRBJ2-7; 7 positions match TRBD2. In germline, CDR1 is SGHAT, CDR2 FQNNGV. This CDR3 spans 13 amino acids. J was trimmed by 7 bases and V by 5 bases; bases with no gene match: 8. CDR3 in amino acids: CASSRSGAWEQYF. CDR3 DNA sequence: TGTGCCAGCAGCCGAAGCGGGGCCTGGGAGCAGTACTTC.

This rearrangement joins TRBV14 to TRBJ2-7, with unresolved D. CDR3 length: 16 amino acids. Between the trimmed V and J ends, which lost 1 base and 6 bases, there was a span of 19 bases. Germline V gene data show CDR1 as SGHDN and CDR2 as FVKESK. The CDR3 sequence is CASSQVSWVSSREQYF. For the CDR3, the DNA is TGTGCCAGCAGCCAAGTTAGCTGGGTCTCCTCCCGCGAGCAGTACTTC.

The chain couples TRBV2 to TRBJ1-4, with D tentatively TRBD1 (5 bases). The germline CDR1 and CDR2 sequences are SNHLY and FYNNEI. The CDR3 runs 19 residues. The V end lost 7 bases, the J end lost 7 bases, and 31 bases lay between the germline ends. The chain's CDR3 is CASTPGPSRGREGSEKLFF. Written as DNA, the CDR3 is TGTGCCAGCACCCCAGGCCCATCCCGGGGCAGGGAGGGGAGTGAAAAACTGTTTTTT.